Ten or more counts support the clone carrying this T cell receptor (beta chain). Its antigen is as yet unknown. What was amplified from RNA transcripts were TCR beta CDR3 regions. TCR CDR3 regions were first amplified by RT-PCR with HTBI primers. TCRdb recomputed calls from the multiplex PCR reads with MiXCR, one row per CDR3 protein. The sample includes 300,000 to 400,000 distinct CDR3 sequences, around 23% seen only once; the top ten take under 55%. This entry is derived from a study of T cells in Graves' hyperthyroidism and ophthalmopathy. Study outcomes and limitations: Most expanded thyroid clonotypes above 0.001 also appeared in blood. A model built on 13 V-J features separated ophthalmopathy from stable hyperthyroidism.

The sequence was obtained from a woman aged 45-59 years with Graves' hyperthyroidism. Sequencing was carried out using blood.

The CDR3 protein is CASSVSPLAGGRNEQFF. In nucleotides, the CDR3 is TGTGCCAGCAGCGTATCGCCTCTAGCGGGGGGGCGTAATGAGCAGTTCTTC. The gene calls are TRBV9 and TRBJ2-1, with TRBD2 identical over 12 bases. J lost 7 bases, V lost 1 base, and 9 bases had no gene match. This CDR3 is built from 17 residues. Germline loops: CDR1 SGDLS, CDR2 YYNGEE.